This T cell receptor beta chain was sequenced for a study of cytomegalovirus exposure and HLA in healthy donors. Study overall: Most donors, about 82% of roughly 400 genotyped, fell in the Caucasian-associated ancestry cluster. General observations from the study: Because they were indistinguishable, some V segments, including TRBV6-2 and TRBV6-3, were excluded. Several of the most significant clusters were apparently associated with common viral pathogens in a later analysis. V- and J-gene trimming in TCR beta was tied to a missense DCLRE1C variant by an analysis performed later.

In regard to this clone: Its target is unknown.

The V gene end was trimmed by 5 bases and the J gene end by 8 bases; junction bases not matched to a gene: 13. Germline values: CDR1 SGHAT, CDR2 FQNNGV. The CDR3 extends over 15 amino acids. Primers for the PCR totalled 60 Vbeta and 13 Jbeta. Generated by immunoSEQ multiplex PCR, the TCRdb table keeps only in-frame clones and is missing some. The sample has 150,000 to 200,000 clones, 82% seen once. Sequenced material: PBMCs. This TCR derives from a woman between 50 and 59 years old in good health and CMV-seropositive. This chain joins TRBV11-2 and TRBJ1-2; TRBD1 matches at 8 bases. CDR3: CASSHSDQGAQGYTF. The CDR3 nucleotides read TGTGCCAGCAGCCATAGCGACCAGGGGGCGCAGGGCTACACCTTC.